This entry lists 32 T cell receptor beta chains sequenced from one sample in a study of persistence of HIV-infected CD4 T cells. The stimulus was an HIV-1 Gag 15-mer peptide pool, 0.8 to 1 ug/peptide/mL. CD40L/CD69 double-negative CD45RO-high memory CD4+ T cells were collected. No antigens are known for them. The libraries were made with immunoSEQ version 4 in survey mode. Produced via immunoSEQ multiplex PCR; TCRdb's table is partial and in-frame only. The data show over 30,000 clones, with 75% to 85% seen just once and almost 1% held by the top ten. The material was cultured CD4+ T cells from PBMCs, obtained from a patient who received antiretroviral therapy. Receptors were obtained from an adult with HIV. The donor label of this sample is uncertain.

The chain recombines TRBV7-9 with TRBJ1-3; D perhaps matches TRBD1 (6 bases). CDR1 and CDR2 from the germline V gene are SEHNR and FQNEAQ (reference sequence). V lost 4 bases, J lost 3 bases, and 22 bases lay in between. The CDR3 extends over 18 amino acids. CDR3: CASSSGRVGRGYGNTIYF. As DNA, the CDR3 is TGTGCCAGCAGCTCCGGGAGGGTTGGCAGGGGCTATGGAAACACCATATATTTT.

This clone appeared a single time. V gene TRBV7-9 combines with J gene TRBJ1-6, with D unresolved. The V and J ends lost 7 bases and 3 bases respectively, with 7 bases between them. CDR3 length equals 13 residues. Germline CDR1 SEHNR, CDR2 FQNEAQ (reference sequence). This chain's CDR3 is CASNGDYNSPLHF. The CDR3, as DNA: TGTGCCAGCAACGGAGACTATAATTCACCCCTCCACTTT.

This chain joins TRBV9 and TRBJ1-5; TRBD1 agrees at 7 bases. The CDR3 covers 15 residues. With 3 bases clipped from V and 3 bases from J, the junction kept 6 bases outside the gene matches. Germline values: CDR1 SGDLS, CDR2 YYNGEE. The CDR3: CASSEADRDNQPQHF. CDR3 nucleotide sequence: TGTGCCAGCAGCGAGGCCGACAGGGACAATCAGCCCCAGCATTTT.

The chain joins TRBV6-5 to TRBJ1-2; 9 bases line up with TRBD1. V lost 9 bases and J lost 6; bases outside the gene matches: 8. The CDR3 is 13 residues long. CDR1 is MNHEY and CDR2 is SVGAGI in the germline V gene. The CDR3, as DNA: TGTGCCAGTCGACAGGGGGGAGAGGATGGCTACACCTTC. It translates to CASRQGGEDGYTF.

This sequence joins TRBV18 and TRBJ1-5; D may be TRBD1 (5 bases). In germline, CDR1 is KGHSH, CDR2 LQKENI. Trimming stripped 4 bases from V and 0 bases from J, with 10 bases between. This CDR3 is built from 15 residues. The CDR3 sequence is CASSLYRTSNQPQHF. The CDR3 DNA reads as TGTGCCAGCTCACTATACAGGACTAGCAATCAGCCCCAGCATTTT.

The V and J genes are TRBV9 and TRBJ2-7; D is ambiguous. Trimming removed 4 bases at V and 4 bases at J, with 15 bases between. CDR1 is SGDLS and CDR2 is YYNGEE in the germline V gene. CDR3 length equals 14 residues. Here the CDR3 reads CASSIGPQSYEQYF. CDR3 nucleotide sequence: TGTGCCAGCAGCATCGGACCGCAGAGTTACGAGCAGTACTTC. The full variable domain, its missing parts supplied by reference TRBV9 and TRBJ2-7, is DSGVTQTPKHLITATGQRVTLRCSPRSGDLSVYWYQQSLDQGLQFLIQYYNGEERAKGNILERFSAQQFPDLHSELNLSSLELGDSALYFCASSIGPQSYEQYFGPGTRLTVT.

The rearrangement links TRBV6-1 to TRBJ1-2; D remains unclear. The germline V gene has CDR1 MNHNS and CDR2 SASEGT. The V end was cut by 4 bases, the J end by 8 bases, with 23 bases between. The length of the CDR3 is 16 residues. The CDR3 loop is CASSVAPSGPSGGYTF. CDR3 DNA: TGTGCCAGCAGTGTTGCCCCCAGCGGGCCGTCGGGCGGCTACACCTTC.

The chain uses TRBV5-1 and TRBJ2-3, with no clear D. The CDR3 has 12 amino acids. CDR1 is SGHRS and CDR2 is YFSETQ in the germline V gene. V was trimmed by 0 bases and J by 4 bases, leaving 3 bases between them. The CDR3 sequence: CASSLVSDTQYF. CDR3 sequence (DNA): TGCGCCAGCAGCTTGGTTTCAGATACGCAGTATTTT.

The gene calls are TRBV9 and TRBJ2-1; no firm D call. This CDR3 comprises 15 residues. Trimming took off 0 bases at V and 7 bases at J, with 14 bases between the two ends. Germline V gene sequence: CDR1 SGDLS, CDR2 YYNGEE. CDR3 sequence: CASSVGTLGSNEQFF. As DNA, the CDR3 is TGTGCCAGCAGCGTAGGGACCCTCGGGTCAAATGAGCAGTTCTTC.

In this sample, this clone turned up a few times. The rearrangement links TRBV6-5 to TRBJ2-2; weak D call: TRBD1 (6 bases). This CDR3 region has 15 residues. The germline V gene has CDR1 MNHEY and CDR2 SVGAGI. V gave up 7 bases and J gave up 0 bases, with 12 bases separating them. CDR3 coding DNA: TGTGCCAGCACTACCGGGACATCGAACACCGGGGAGCTGTTTTTT. Protein product: CASTTGTSNTGELFF.

The chain carries TRBV6-5 and TRBJ1-1; 8 nucleotides align to TRBD1. Looked up from germline, CDR1 is MNHEY and CDR2 is SVGAGI. Unmatched junction bases numbered 4, after V lost 6 bases and J lost 1 base. The CDR3 runs to 14 residues. Written as DNA, the CDR3 is TGTGCCAGCAGGGCAGGGGGCGCGAACACTGAAGCTTTCTTT. The encoded protein is CASRAGGANTEAFF.

This clone has a single count. The CDR3 protein is CAIRGEETQYF. CDR3 DNA: TGTGCCATCAGAGGGGAGGAAACGCAGTATTTT. The chain carries TRBV10-3 and TRBJ2-3; a possible D gene is TRBD2 (6 bases). This CDR3 is 11 amino acids long. The germline gives CDR1 ENHRY, CDR2 SYGVKD. Trimming left V 6 bases short and J 9 bases short, with 10 bases between.

The chain is built from TRBV12-3 or TRBV12-4 and TRBJ2-1; no reliable D call. Between the trimmed V and J ends, which lost 1 base and 4 bases, there was a span of 5 bases. The CDR3 extends over 13 amino acids. The CDR3 DNA reads TGTGCCAGCAGTTTAGAAACGTACAATGAGCAGTTCTTC. This gives the protein CASSLETYNEQFF.

The CDR3 sequence: CASSQSAGNTGELFF. The CDR3 region has the DNA TGTGCCAGCAGCCAATCGGCAGGGAACACCGGGGAGCTGTTTTTT. The chain joins TRBV3-1 (or the pseudogene TRBV3-2) to TRBJ2-2; D remains unclear. Deletions cut 2 bases from V and 1 base from J, with 8 bases between. This CDR3 region has 15 residues. Germline assignment: CDR1 LGHDT and CDR2 YNNKEL (reference sequence).

The chain carries TRBV6-5 and TRBJ2-2, with D perhaps matching TRBD2 (6 bases). The V end lost 6 bases, the J end lost 5 bases, and 13 bases lay between the germline ends. CDR1 is MNHEY, CDR2 SVGAGI, per germline. This CDR3 contains 14 residues. The DNA of the CDR3 is TGTGCCAGCAGAGGGACTTTAGTTACCGGGGAGCTGTTTTTT. It encodes CASRGTLVTGELFF.

This rearrangement joins TRBV5-1 to TRBJ2-1; D might be TRBD2 (5 bases). Germline lookup yields CDR1 SGHRS and CDR2 YFSETQ. There are 16 residues in the CDR3. The germline V and J ends were trimmed by 0 bases and 8 bases, with 18 bases remaining between them. The CDR3 DNA is TGCGCCAGCAGCTTGGAGGGAAGGGAGCGTGTAGATGAGCAGTTCTTC. Protein: CASSLEGRERVDEQFF.

This clone has just a few counts. Written as DNA, the CDR3 is TGTGCCAGCAGTGCGACCACCCGGACTCGGGATAATTCACCCCTCCACTTT. Encoded protein: CASSATTRTRDNSPLHF. The chain couples TRBV2 to TRBJ1-6; D uncertain. The CDR3 has 17 residues. Germline V gene data show CDR1 as SNHLY and CDR2 as FYNNEI. The germline V and J ends were trimmed by 4 bases and 5 bases, with 18 bases remaining between them. Based on the CDR3 plus reference TRBV2 and TRBJ1-6, the full variable domain is EPEVTQTPSHQVTQMGQEVILRCVPISNHLYFYWYRQILGQKVEFLVSFYNNEISEKSEIFDDQFSVERPDGSNFTLKIRSTKLEDSAMYFCASSATTRTRDNSPLHFGNGTRLTVT.

This clone was observed once. The rearrangement uses TRBV24-1 and TRBJ2-3; 8 nucleotides match TRBD1. Germline V gene sequence: CDR1 KGHDR, CDR2 SFDVKD. V shed 3 bases and J 3 bases; nucleotides not matched to a gene: 4. This CDR3 is 15 amino acids long. CDR3 nucleotide sequence: TGTGCCACCAGTGATGTAGGGACAGGTACAGATACGCAGTATTTT. Amino acid sequence: CATSDVGTGTDTQYF.

This chain connects TRBV27 to TRBJ2-3; 10 bases agree with TRBD2. The germline CDR1 and CDR2 sequences are MNHEY and SMNVEV (reference sequence). The length of the CDR3 is 19 residues. The V segment lost 7 bases and the J segment 0 bases; nucleotides outside the gene matches: 16. The CDR3 region is CASMRQAGGPSYSTDTQYF. The DNA of the CDR3 is TGTGCCAGCATGCGCCAAGCGGGGGGGCCCTCATATAGCACAGATACGCAGTATTTT.

This chain joins TRBV25-1 and TRBJ1-6; 9 bases map to TRBD1. The CDR3 is made up of 13 amino acids. V shed 6 bases, J shed 10 bases, and the junction held 4 bases outside the gene matches. Germline CDR1 is MGHDK and CDR2 is SYGVNS. The CDR3 nucleotides read TGTGCCAGCAGCAGGACAGGGGAATCACCCCTCCACTTT. Amino acids: CASSRTGESPLHF.

The chain is built from TRBV5-1 and TRBJ2-5; TRBD2 matches 7 bases. The CDR3 is made up of 15 amino acids. Trimming removed 0 bases from V and 4 bases from J; junction bases left unmatched: 6. CDR1 is SGHRS and CDR2 is YFSETQ in the germline V gene. In DNA form, the CDR3 reads TGCGCCAGCAGCTTGGGCCCAGGGAGGGGAGAGACCCAGTACTTC. Its protein product is CASSLGPGRGETQYF. Complete variable domain (other parts from reference TRBV5-1 and TRBJ2-5): KAGVTQTPRYLIKTRGQQVTLSCSPISGHRSVSWYQQTPGQGLQFLFEYFSETQRNKGNFPGRFSGRQFSNSRSEMNVSTLELGDSALYLCASSLGPGRGETQYFGPGTRLLVL.

V is TRBV9 and J is TRBJ2-3; D is possibly TRBD1 or TRBD2 (6 bases each). V was shortened by 1 base and J by 2 bases, with 14 bases between the two germline ends. Germline V lookup: CDR1 SGDLS, CDR2 YYNGEE. This CDR3 is built from 16 residues. The CDR3 DNA is TGTGCCAGCAGCGTAATAGGAGGGGGGCTCACAGATACGCAGTATTTT. This sequence encodes CASSVIGGGLTDTQYF.

V and J are TRBV3-1 (or the pseudogene TRBV3-2) and TRBJ2-1, with D possibly TRBD2 on 6 matching bases. Trimming shortened V by 0 bases and J by 0 bases, and 15 bases separated the two germline ends. CDR3 length: 18 amino acids. Germline loops: CDR1 LGHDT, CDR2 YNNKEL (reference sequence). CDR3: CASSQDPRLGSSYNEQFF. In DNA form, the CDR3 reads TGTGCCAGCAGCCAAGATCCCCGACTAGGGAGCTCCTACAATGAGCAGTTCTTC.

This clone was detected once. The genes are TRBV6-2 or TRBV6-3 and TRBJ1-1; D perhaps matches TRBD1 (5 bases). Per the germline V gene, CDR1 is MNHEY and CDR2 is SVGEGT. The CDR3 sequence is 14 residues long. V lost 2 bases and J lost 2, with 9 bases in between. The CDR3 DNA sequence: TGTGCCAGCAGTTACACAGGCAGTAACACTGAAGCTTTCTTT. This translates into CASSYTGSNTEAFF.

The V call is TRBV30, the J call TRBJ2-3; 7 bases agree with TRBD1. Germline CDR1 GTSNPN, CDR2 SVGIG (reference sequence). After removal of 3 bases from V and 2 bases from J, the junction contained 8 bases not matched to a gene. The CDR3 covers 15 residues. CDR3 protein: CAWRLGQWITDTQYF. CDR3 in DNA: TGTGCCTGGAGGCTGGGACAGTGGATCACAGATACGCAGTATTTT.

This chain joins TRBV15 and TRBJ2-5, with D hard to call. Germline V CDR1 and CDR2: LNHNV, YYDKDF (reference sequence). There are 15 residues in the CDR3. Trimming took 0 bases from V and 0 from J, leaving 8 bases between them. The CDR3 sequence is CATSRDFGNQETQYF. In nucleotides, the CDR3 is TGTGCCACCAGCAGAGATTTCGGAAACCAAGAGACCCAGTACTTC.

This clone was observed a few times. The J gene is TRBJ1-2, the V gene TRBV25-1, with unresolved D. Trimming removed 4 bases at V and 4 bases at J, with 16 bases between. Germline-derived CDR1 and CDR2 are MGHDK and SYGVNS. The CDR3 has 15 residues. The CDR3 sequence is CASSGAGPSAYGYTF. The CDR3 bases are TGTGCCAGCAGTGGGGCAGGACCTTCCGCCTATGGCTACACCTTC.

The chain carries TRBV5-4 and TRBJ2-5; D not resolved. CDR1 is SGHNT, CDR2 YYREEE, per germline (reference sequence). V lost 2 bases, J lost 2 bases, and 7 bases lay in between. The CDR3 is made up of 13 amino acids. Written as DNA, the CDR3 is TGTGCCAGCAGCTTAACACTACAAGAGACCCAGTACTTC. Protein sequence: CASSLTLQETQYF. The full variable domain, with the rest looked up from reference TRBV5-4 and TRBJ2-5, is ETGVTQSPTHLIKTRGQQVTLRCSSQSGHNTVSWYQQALGQGPQFIFQYYREEENGRGNFPPRFSGLQFPNYSSELNVNALELDDSALYLCASSLTLQETQYFGPGTRLLVL.

By frequency in the sample, this clone is medium-sized. This chain links TRBV30 with TRBJ1-6, with D possibly TRBD1 on 6 matching bases. CDR1 and CDR2 from the germline V gene are GTSNPN and SVGIG (reference sequence). CDR3 length equals 14 residues. Trimming pared 8 bases from V and 5 bases from J, leaving 16 bases between. The CDR3 protein is CARRGQSNNSPLHF. The CDR3, as DNA: TGTGCCCGACGCGGACAGTCGAATAATTCACCCCTCCACTTT. The whole variable domain, remainder taken from reference TRBV30 and TRBJ1-6, is SQTIHQWPATLVQPVGSPLSLECTVEGTSNPNLYWYRQAAGRGLQLLFYSVGIGQISSEVPQNLSASRPQDRQFILSSKKLLLSDSGFYLCARRGQSNNSPLHFGNGTRLTVT.

This chain links TRBV11-1 with TRBJ2-6; D uncertain. Germline V lookup: CDR1 SGHAT, CDR2 FQDESV (reference sequence). The V gene lost 0 bases and the J gene lost 0 bases, with 6 bases spanning the gap. The CDR3 runs to 16 residues. The CDR3 DNA is TGTGCCAGCAGCTTAGCGCGTAGCTCTGGGGCCAACGTCCTGACTTTC. Translation gives CASSLARSSGANVLTF.

This clone was picked up one time. V usage is TRBV6-6 and J usage is TRBJ2-6, with D possibly being TRBD2 (7 bases). The V end was cut by 5 bases, the J end by 1 base, with 21 bases between. Germline V gene sequence: CDR1 MNHNY, CDR2 SVGAGI (reference sequence). There are 19 residues in the CDR3. DNA of the CDR3: TGTGCCAGCAGTCCCCCTAGGGGGGGCGTACCATCTGGGGCCAACGTCCTGACTTTC. Protein: CASSPPRGGVPSGANVLTF.

CDR3 loop: CASSPTRLAGPPNEQFF. DNA for the CDR3: TGTGCCAGCAGTCCGACCCGACTAGCGGGGCCTCCCAATGAGCAGTTCTTC. The chain is built from TRBV6-6 and TRBJ2-1, with 11 nucleotides matching TRBD2. Per the germline V gene, CDR1 is MNHNY and CDR2 is SVGAGI (reference sequence). V lost 5 bases and J lost 6; bases outside the gene matches: 12. The CDR3 extends over 17 amino acids.